Each of the 21 T cell receptor beta chains below was sequenced from the same sample in a study of blood T cell repertoires in COVID-19. Profiled with immunoSEQ multiplex PCR; TCRdb holds only in-frame clones, not every one. The sample includes around 23,000 clones, about 91% seen only once; the top ten take roughly 19%. Sequencing used peripheral blood. The receptors were sampled from a human donor in a cohort sampled during active COVID-19.

The chain has TRBV5-6 and TRBJ2-2, with a tentative D call TRBD1 (6 bases). With 1 base removed from V and 7 bases from J, the gap between germline ends came to 8 bases. The CDR3 spans 13 residues. Germline CDR1 is SGHDT and CDR2 is YYEEEE. DNA of the CDR3: TGTGCCAGCAGCTTGTCAGGGGTCGGGGAGCTGTTTTTT. As protein: CASSLSGVGELFF.

This clone has a single count. The J gene is TRBJ2-2, the V gene TRBV11-2; a possible D gene is TRBD2 (6 bases). The CDR3 is 13 residues long. The V and J ends lost 4 bases and 6 bases respectively, with 9 bases between them. Looked up from germline, CDR1 is SGHAT and CDR2 is FQNNGV. CDR3 protein: CASSSREAGELFF. The CDR3 DNA reads TGTGCCAGCAGCTCAAGGGAGGCCGGGGAGCTGTTTTTT. Using reference TRBV11-2 and TRBJ2-2 for the parts outside the CDR3, the full variable domain is EAGVAQSPRYKIIEKRQSVAFWCNPISGHATLYWYQQILGQGPKLLIQFQNNGVVDDSQLPKDRFSAERLKGVDSTLKIQPAKLEDSAVYLCASSSREAGELFFGEGSRLTVL.

The gene calls are TRBV9 and TRBJ1-2, with TRBD1 as a possible D gene (6 bases). The CDR3 is 16 amino acids. Germline V gene sequence: CDR1 SGDLS, CDR2 YYNGEE. V was pared by 0 bases and J by 1 base, with 13 bases between. Here the CDR3 reads CASSVGGQGFNYGYTF. The CDR3 DNA reads as TGTGCCAGCAGCGTAGGTGGTCAGGGGTTTAACTATGGCTACACCTTC. The full variable domain, completed using reference TRBV9 and TRBJ1-2, is DSGVTQTPKHLITATGQRVTLRCSPRSGDLSVYWYQQSLDQGLQFLIQYYNGEERAKGNILERFSAQQFPDLHSELNLSSLELGDSALYFCASSVGGQGFNYGYTFGSGTRLTVV.

The J gene is TRBJ2-2, the V gene TRBV19; perhaps TRBD2 as D (6 bases). Germline CDR1 is LNHDA and CDR2 is SQIVND (reference sequence). The CDR3 is 16 residues long. The V end lost 4 bases, the J end lost 0 bases, and 12 bases lay between the germline ends. The CDR3: CASSKVGGSNTGELFF. The CDR3 DNA reads TGTGCCAGTAGTAAGGTGGGAGGATCGAACACCGGGGAGCTGTTTTTT.

The chain recombines TRBV28 with TRBJ2-3; 7 bases are shared with TRBD2. The CDR3 covers 13 residues. The germline gives CDR1 MDHEN, CDR2 SYDVKM. With 6 bases clipped from V and 8 bases from J, the junction kept 8 bases outside the gene matches. This CDR3 reads CASSLGGGSTQYF. The CDR3 DNA is TGTGCCAGCAGCCTGGGGGGGGGATCTACGCAGTATTTT. Looking up the rest from reference TRBV28 and TRBJ2-3 gives the full variable domain: DVKVTQSSRYLVKRTGEKVFLECVQDMDHENMFWYRQDPGLGLRLIYFSYDVKMKEKGDIPEGYSVSREKKERFSLILESASTNQTSMYLCASSLGGGSTQYFGPGTRLTVL.

The chain employs TRBV18 and TRBJ1-1; TRBD1 aligns across 8 bases. CDR3 size: 14 residues. Trimming removed 3 bases from V and 5 bases from J; junction bases left unmatched: 5. CDR1 and CDR2 (germline): KGHSH, LQKENI. CDR3: CASSPRQGRTEAFF. The CDR3 DNA sequence: TGTGCCAGCTCACCCCGACAGGGGAGAACTGAAGCTTTCTTT.

This chain joins TRBV5-4 and TRBJ1-1; no reliable D call. V lost 1 base and J lost 1, with 5 bases in between. Germline CDR1 and CDR2: SGHNT and YYREEE (reference sequence). CDR3 length: 13 amino acids. The CDR3 loop reads CASSLPGNTEAFF. The CDR3 nucleotides are TGTGCCAGCAGCTTGCCAGGGAACACTGAAGCTTTCTTT. Full variable domain (outside the CDR3, taken from reference TRBV5-4 and TRBJ1-1): ETGVTQSPTHLIKTRGQQVTLRCSSQSGHNTVSWYQQALGQGPQFIFQYYREEENGRGNFPPRFSGLQFPNYSSELNVNALELDDSALYLCASSLPGNTEAFFGQGTRLTVV.

The chain has TRBV18 and TRBJ2-1; D possibly corresponds to TRBD2 (5 bases). This CDR3 has 12 residues. Germline CDR1 and CDR2: KGHSH and LQKENI. Trimming shortened V by 2 bases and J by 6 bases, and 5 bases separated the two germline ends. For the CDR3, the DNA is TGTGCCAGCTCACCAGGGAGCAATGAGCAGTTCTTC. It specifies CASSPGSNEQFF.

The DNA of the CDR3 is TGTGCCAGCAGCTTATATCGCCAGCTCCGGAGCTCCTACGAGCAGTACTTC. This encodes CASSLYRQLRSSYEQYF. This sequence joins TRBV7-2 and TRBJ2-7; D ambiguous. Germline assignment: CDR1 SGHTA and CDR2 FQGNSA. Trimming left V 2 bases short and J 0 bases short, with 17 bases between. This CDR3 comprises 17 residues.

The chain joins TRBV19 to TRBJ1-5; TRBD1 agrees at 10 bases. The CDR3 is 15 amino acids. Germline CDR1 LNHDA, CDR2 SQIVND (reference sequence). V gave up 5 bases and J gave up 5 bases; unmatched junction bases: 6. The CDR3 loop reads CASSAIDRGHQPQHF. The CDR3 DNA reads as TGTGCCAGTAGTGCCATCGACAGGGGGCATCAGCCCCAGCATTTT.

The CDR3 DNA reads as TGTGCCAGCAGCCGACAGGGGCCACGCTACACCTTC. It translates to CASSRQGPRYTF. The rearrangement joins TRBV7-2 to TRBJ1-2, with TRBD1 matching over 8 bases. Germline CDR1 and CDR2: SGHTA and FQGNSA. With V trimmed by 5 bases and J by 9 bases, 5 bases remained unmatched. The CDR3 runs to 12 residues.

In DNA, the CDR3 is TGTGCCAGCAGTTTACAAGGACAGGGACCCTACGAGCAGTACTTC. This sequence encodes CASSLQGQGPYEQYF. V usage is TRBV28 and J usage is TRBJ2-7; 8 positions agree with TRBD1. In germline, CDR1 is MDHEN, CDR2 SYDVKM. The CDR3 consists of 15 residues. The junction had 5 bases not matched to a gene; V was cut back by 2 bases and J by 2 bases.

V is TRBV6-6 and J is TRBJ2-7; 9 nucleotides align to TRBD1. The CDR3 has 12 residues. Germline-derived CDR1 and CDR2 are MNHNY and SVGAGI (reference sequence). The junction had 4 bases not matched to a gene; V was cut back by 6 bases and J by 7 bases. The DNA for the CDR3 is TGTGCCAGCAGACAGGGGGCGGGGGAGCAGTACTTC. Residues: CASRQGAGEQYF.

This chain connects TRBV3-1 (or the pseudogene TRBV3-2) to TRBJ1-5; D gene unclear. Per the germline V gene, CDR1 is LGHDT and CDR2 is YNNKEL (reference sequence). Trimming took 2 bases from V and 7 from J, leaving 9 bases between them. The CDR3 loop spans 13 amino acids. The CDR3 sequence is CASSQRGGQPQHF. Here the CDR3 DNA reads TGTGCCAGCAGCCAACGGGGAGGGCAGCCCCAGCATTTT.

The V call is TRBV6-2 or TRBV6-3, the J call TRBJ1-6, with D hard to call. This CDR3 region has 15 residues. Germline CDR1 and CDR2: MNHEY and SVGEGT. V lost 0 bases to trimming and J lost 7 bases, with 10 bases between them. This CDR3 is CASSYSIRGNSPLHF. Written as DNA, the CDR3 is TGTGCCAGCAGTTACTCGATCCGGGGAAATTCACCCCTCCACTTT.

The CDR3 DNA is TGCGCCAGCAGCTTTCAGGGGAAGATGAACACTGAAGCTTTCTTT. Protein: CASSFQGKMNTEAFF. The rearrangement uses TRBV5-1 and TRBJ1-1; the D gene is possibly TRBD1 (6 bases). Between the trimmed V and J ends, which lost 2 bases and 0 bases, there was a span of 11 bases. This CDR3 has 15 amino acids. Germline V gene lookup returns CDR1 SGHRS and CDR2 YFSETQ.

The chain carries TRBV13 and TRBJ1-1; D ambiguous. The length of the CDR3 is 13 residues. V lost 5 bases to trimming and J lost 1 base, with 8 bases between them. Germline V CDR1 and CDR2: PRHDT, FYEKMQ (reference sequence). Written as DNA, the CDR3 is TGTGCCAGCAGCCCCAGACAGAACACTGAAGCTTTCTTT. Residues: CASSPRQNTEAFF.

The chain employs TRBV6-4 and TRBJ2-3, with 7 positions matching TRBD2. Per germline, CDR1 MRHNA and CDR2 SNTAGT. V lost 3 bases and J lost 5; bases outside the gene matches: 5. CDR3 length: 14 residues. CDR3 protein: CASSESGGRDTQYF. CDR3 DNA sequence: TGTGCCAGCAGTGAATCCGGGGGGAGAGATACGCAGTATTTT.

The genes are TRBV30 and TRBJ2-7; 7 bases agree with TRBD1. The germline CDR1 and CDR2 sequences are GTSNPN and SVGIG (reference sequence). The CDR3 length is 12 residues. Trimming removed 5 bases from V and 2 bases from J; junction bases left unmatched: 3. The CDR3 DNA sequence: TGTGCCTGGGGGACAGTGACCTACGAGCAGTACTTC. Translation: CAWGTVTYEQYF.

This chain links TRBV6-5 with TRBJ2-7; D gene ambiguous. Germline CDR1 is MNHEY and CDR2 is SVGAGI. The length of the CDR3 is 14 residues. Trimming took 0 bases from V and 1 from J, leaving 7 bases between them. The CDR3 loop reads CASSYSGSSYEQYF. The CDR3 nucleotides read TGTGCCAGCAGTTACTCGGGCAGTTCCTACGAGCAGTACTTC.

V usage is TRBV6-2 or TRBV6-3 and J usage is TRBJ2-1; D remains unclear. The length of the CDR3 is 12 residues. V dropped 6 bases and J dropped 10 bases, with 13 bases sitting between them. CDR1 is MNHEY and CDR2 is SVGEGT in the germline V gene. The CDR3: CASSRGEREQFF. The CDR3 nucleotides read TGTGCCAGCAGCCGCGGCGAGCGAGAGCAGTTCTTC.